The entry below describes one T cell receptor beta chain. The antigen is unknown. Genomic DNA, serving as template, underwent TCR beta VDJ and CDR3 profiling. MiXCR was run by TCRdb on the reads, yielding one entry per CDR3 protein. The sample consists of approximately 220,000 distinct CDR3 sequences, roughly 53% of them appearing once. The sample comes from a study of CD8+CD57+ T cells in acquired aplastic anemia. Broader study findings: The study found no significant CD8+ Simpson's diversity difference between patients and controls. Patients and controls had in common some 30 CD8+ CDR3 sequences.

Whoever was chosen for sequencing had shown CD8+CD57+ cell expansion by flow cytometry. In all patients, the disease was severe acquired aplastic anemia. Blood sampling was performed on the patients, and none of them had received therapy by then. The CDR3 loop spans 15 amino acids. The junction had 11 bases not matched to a gene; V was cut back by 3 bases and J by 9 bases. Germline V CDR1 and CDR2: LNHNV, YYDKDF (reference sequence). This clonotype originated in a human donor with aplastic anemia. The source material was sorted CD4+, CD8+, or CD8+CD57+ T cells (not recorded which) from PBMCs. V and J are TRBV15 and TRBJ2-5; TRBD1 matches at 9 bases. CDR3 DNA: TGTGCCACCAGCAGGGACAGGGGAACCAATCAGCCCCAGTACTTC. This translates into CATSRDRGTNQPQYF.